The clone carrying this T cell receptor (beta chain) was seen a few times. Its antigen is undetermined. This specimen belongs to a study of radiation and T cells in renal cell carcinoma. Study details: Nephrectomy followed 15 Gy stereotactic body radiation by 4 weeks. Notes on the study in general: From baseline, blood top tumor clonotypes peaked at 2 weeks post-radiation.

Time point given: blood 2 weeks post-SBRT. Regarding treatment: 15 Gy SBRT to primary tumor, nephrectomy 4 weeks later. Serial blood draws occurred at baseline and 2 and 4 weeks post-SBRT. CDR3 length equals 13 residues. Deletions cut 0 bases from V and 10 bases from J, with 8 bases between. Germline V gene sequence: CDR1 SGHRS, CDR2 YFSETQ. Profiling relied on immunoSEQ multiplex PCR, and the TCRdb table lists in-frame clones only, not all of them. Of more than 150,000 clones listed, approximately 88% are singletons. The rearrangement links TRBV5-1 to TRBJ1-6; D is unclear. The source was blood, collected from a patient whose treatment included radiotherapy and nephrectomy. This TCR was recovered from a woman aged 45-59 years with renal cell carcinoma. The chain's CDR3 is CASSLANRSPLHF. As DNA, the CDR3 is TGCGCCAGCAGCTTGGCTAATAGATCACCCCTCCACTTT.